This TCR beta chain appears in the sequencing data of a study of blood T cell repertoires in COVID-19. Study-level information: Italy, Spain and the United States were the sources of the convalescent and acute COVID-19 samples. The cDNA or gDNA used as material had been derived from T cells, B-cell-depleted T cells, or PBMCs.

The germline V gene has CDR1 SGHVS and CDR2 FNYEAQ. The ends lost 5 bases at V and 4 bases at J; junction bases unmatched: 1. This CDR3 is built from 13 residues. In the source study's methods: Reference gene primer amplification in the assay estimated nucleated cell counts. Assay: immunoSEQ multiplex PCR; the TCRdb copy retains only in-frame clones and omits some. V and J calls and clone size follow that table, whereas D and trimming were derived from the DNA. The sample has about 98,000 clones, 82% seen once. This chain joins TRBV7-6 and TRBJ2-5; 10 nucleotides agree with TRBD2. Specimen: peripheral blood. The source of this sequence is a man between 70 and 80 years old with active or convalescent COVID-19. CDR3 in amino acids: CASSTSGAETQYF. As DNA, the CDR3 is TGTGCCAGCAGCACTAGCGGGGCAGAGACCCAGTACTTC.